The clone carrying this T cell receptor (beta chain) showed up many times. The data were taken from a study of T cells in Graves' hyperthyroidism and ophthalmopathy. Overall study context: At the time of initial diagnosis and before any treatment, peripheral blood was collected.

Authors of the study amplified TCR beta CDR3 regions from RNA transcripts. An initial round of RT-PCR targeting the TCR CDR3 relied on the HTBI primer set. TCRdb fed the multiplex PCR reads into MiXCR, producing one record per CDR3 protein. This sample carries roughly 660,000 distinct CDR3 sequences, roughly 17% of them seen once, and the ten largest clones take 15% to 18%. The germline gives CDR1 LNHDA, CDR2 SQIVND (reference sequence). The length of the CDR3 is 16 residues. Trimming removed 4 bases from V and 1 base from J, with 15 bases in between. J is TRBJ2-3 and V is TRBV19, with D perhaps assigned TRBD1 or TRBD2 (5 bases each). The sequence came from a middle-aged man with Graves' hyperthyroidism. Sequenced input: blood. The CDR3 sequence is CASSTTGTSGTDTQYF. In nucleotides, the CDR3 is TGTGCCAGTAGTACAACGGGGACCTCAGGCACAGATACGCAGTATTTT.